Listed below are T cell receptor beta chains from one sample, sequenced in a study of T-cell reconstitution after alpha-beta-depleted transplantation in children. TCRdb analysed the PCR reads with MiXCR anew, one entry per CDR3 protein. This table holds hundreds of thousands of distinct CDR3 sequences, about 12% found once. The material was PBMCs from the stem cell graft donor, obtained from the stem cell graft. The receptors stem from a human donor who donated a stem cell graft to a child with combined immunodeficiency. CDR3s include the opening cysteine and the closing phenylalanine or tryptophan. D genes are given only for firm matches. Rows may omit the clone size; those that give it use once, few, many or a size class.

V	size	J	D	CDR3	DNA
TRBV10-3	few	TRBJ2-5	TRBD2	CAISESREGSETQYF	TGTGCCATCAGTGAGTCGAGGGAGGGATCGGAGACCCAGTACTTC
TRBV7-9	many	TRBJ1-1	TRBD1	CASSNWDSGNTEAFF	TGTGCCAGCAGCAACTGGGACAGTGGGAACACTGAAGCTTTCTTT
TRBV19	many	TRBJ2-7	.	CASSIAGPGEQYF	TGTGCCAGTAGTATCGCGGGGCCGGGAGAGCAGTACTTC
TRBV4-2	many	TRBJ2-2	.	CASSQQSSESAGELFF	TGTGCCAGCAGCCAGCAGTCTAGCGAATCCGCCGGGGAGCTGTTTTTT
TRBV28	many	TRBJ1-1	.	CASSLGAGATEAFF	TGTGCCAGCAGTTTAGGTGCTGGGGCTACTGAAGCTTTCTTT
TRBV20-1	few	TRBJ2-1	TRBD2	CSAREAGGPDNEQFF	TGCAGTGCGCGCGAAGCGGGAGGGCCAGACAATGAGCAGTTCTTC
TRBV4-1	many	TRBJ2-3	.	CASSQDHTDTQYF	TGCGCCAGCAGCCAAGACCACACAGATACGCAGTATTTT
TRBV30	few	TRBJ1-6	TRBD1	CAWSPTGGFGSPLHF	TGTGCCTGGAGTCCCACAGGGGGTTTCGGTTCACCCCTCCACTTT
TRBV12-5	few	TRBJ2-7	.	CASGLSGNTYEQYF	TGTGCTAGTGGTTTATCAGGAAACACCTACGAGCAGTACTTC
TRBV4-3	.	TRBJ2-3	.	CASSQDTWGDDTQYF	TGCGCCAGCAGCCAAGATACCTGGGGAGATGATACGCAGTATTTT
TRBV11-2	.	TRBJ2-1	.	CASSLLREANNEQFF	TGTGCCAGCAGCTTACTTAGGGAGGCAAACAATGAGCAGTTCTTC
TRBV12-3/TRBV12-4	.	TRBJ2-2	.	CASSPDLPGGELFF	TGTGCCAGCAGCCCTGATCTACCCGGCGGGGAGCTGTTTTTT
TRBV5-5	.	TRBJ2-7	TRBD1	CASSWGQASSYEQYF	TGTGCCAGCAGCTGGGGACAGGCCAGCTCCTACGAGCAGTACTTC
TRBV29-1	few	TRBJ2-1	TRBD2	CSVEEAGGFDNEQFF	TGCAGCGTTGAAGAAGCGGGAGGGTTCGACAATGAGCAGTTCTTC